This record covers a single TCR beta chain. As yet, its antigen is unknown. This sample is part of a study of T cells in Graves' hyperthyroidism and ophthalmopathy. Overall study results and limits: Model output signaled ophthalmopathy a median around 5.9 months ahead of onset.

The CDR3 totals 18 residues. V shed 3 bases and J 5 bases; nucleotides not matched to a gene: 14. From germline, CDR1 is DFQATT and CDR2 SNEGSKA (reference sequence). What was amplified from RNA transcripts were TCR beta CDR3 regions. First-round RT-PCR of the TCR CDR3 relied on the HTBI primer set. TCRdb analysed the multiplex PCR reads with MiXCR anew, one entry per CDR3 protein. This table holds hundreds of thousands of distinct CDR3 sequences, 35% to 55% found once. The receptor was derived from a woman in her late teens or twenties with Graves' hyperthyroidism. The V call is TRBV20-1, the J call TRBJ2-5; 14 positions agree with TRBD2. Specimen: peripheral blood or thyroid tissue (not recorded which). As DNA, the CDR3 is TGCAGTGCTAGCCGGGGACTAGCGGGAGAGACGGTCTGGGAGACCCAGTACTTC. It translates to CSASRGLAGETVWETQYF.